Each of the 3 T cell receptor beta chains below was sequenced from the same sample in a study of blood T cell repertoires in COVID-19. Only in-frame clones appear in the TCRdb table, and some are missing; sequencing was by immunoSEQ multiplex PCR. The sample holds almost 300,000 clones, around nine tenths seen once. Source material: peripheral blood. The receptors derive from an older man with acute or convalescent COVID-19.

The V call is TRBV7-9, the J call TRBJ2-3, with TRBD2 as a possible D gene (5 bases). V shed 5 bases and J shed 0 bases, with 12 bases lying between them. This CDR3 region has 15 residues. The germline gives CDR1 SEHNR, CDR2 FQNEAQ (reference sequence). The DNA of the CDR3 is TGTGCCAGCAGCCCCTGGACTGATAGCACAGATACGCAGTATTTT. It is translated as CASSPWTDSTDTQYF.

The V and J genes are TRBV19 and TRBJ2-2, with D perhaps TRBD1 (5 bases). The CDR3 covers 14 residues. Germline V CDR1 and CDR2: LNHDA, SQIVND (reference sequence). V lost 2 bases, J lost 6 bases, and 10 bases lay in between. CDR3 in DNA: TGTGCCAGTAGTATATCGTTAGGGGCCGGGGAGCTGTTTTTT. It is translated as CASSISLGAGELFF.

The chain has TRBV30 and TRBJ1-6, with 10 nucleotides matching TRBD1. The CDR3 extends over 15 amino acids. The germline V gene encodes CDR1 GTSNPN and CDR2 SVGIG (reference sequence). After removal of 0 bases from V and 10 bases from J, the junction contained 6 bases not matched to a gene. As DNA, the CDR3 is TGTGCCTGGAGTGTAAAGGGGACAGGGGTCTCACCCCTCCACTTT. Protein sequence: CAWSVKGTGVSPLHF. Full variable domain (outside the CDR3, taken from reference TRBV30 and TRBJ1-6): SQTIHQWPATLVQPVGSPLSLECTVEGTSNPNLYWYRQAAGRGLQLLFYSVGIGQISSEVPQNLSASRPQDRQFILSSKKLLLSDSGFYLCAWSVKGTGVSPLHFGNGTRLTVT.